This T cell receptor (beta chain) was identified in a study of blood T cell repertoires in COVID-19. For the study at large: The origin of the acute and convalescent COVID-19 samples was the United States, Italy and Spain.

Germline assignment: CDR1 LNHDA and CDR2 SQIVND (reference sequence). The CDR3 covers 13 residues. Unmatched junction bases numbered 8, after V lost 5 bases and J lost 8 bases. In the original processing: Using reference gene primer amplification, nucleated cell counts were estimated. The assay was immunoSEQ multiplex PCR, and TCRdb's table has in-frame clones only and misses some. V and J calls and clone size follow that table, whereas D and trimming were derived from the DNA. The data contain some 150,000 clones, 65% to 85% of them singletons. The rearrangement joins TRBV19 to TRBJ1-2, with 7 bases lining up with TRBD1. This TCR came from a man aged 55-75 years with active or convalescent COVID-19. The specimen was peripheral blood. The CDR3 protein is CASSPGQAWGYTF. The CDR3 coding sequence is TGTGCCAGTAGTCCCGGACAGGCCTGGGGCTACACCTTC.